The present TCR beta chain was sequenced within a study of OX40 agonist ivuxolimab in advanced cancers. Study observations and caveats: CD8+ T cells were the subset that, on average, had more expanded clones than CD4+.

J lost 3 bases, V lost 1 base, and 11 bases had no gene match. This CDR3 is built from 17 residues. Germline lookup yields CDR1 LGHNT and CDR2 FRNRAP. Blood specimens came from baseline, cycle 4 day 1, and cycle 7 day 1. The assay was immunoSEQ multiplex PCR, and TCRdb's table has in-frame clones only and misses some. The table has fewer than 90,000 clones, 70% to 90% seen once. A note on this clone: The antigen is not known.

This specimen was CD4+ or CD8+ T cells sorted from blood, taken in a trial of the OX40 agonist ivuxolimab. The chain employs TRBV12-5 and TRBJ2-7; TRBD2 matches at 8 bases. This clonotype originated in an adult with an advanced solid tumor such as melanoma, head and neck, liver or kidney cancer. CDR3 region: CASGLAPGGGPNYEQYV. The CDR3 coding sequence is TGTGCTAGTGGTTTGGCCCCGGGGGGGGGACCCAACTACGAGCAGTACGTC.